The next 25 T cell receptor beta chains were all read from a single sample in a study of blood T cell repertoires in COVID-19. This table comes from immunoSEQ multiplex PCR, and its TCRdb copy is limited to in-frame clones, with some not included. The sample shows more than 65,000 clones, around 88% of them seen only once. Input material: peripheral blood. These receptors were taken from a man aged 45 to 65 with active COVID-19.

The V and J genes are TRBV3-1 (or the pseudogene TRBV3-2) and TRBJ2-1; D is unresolved. The CDR3 consists of 12 residues. Trimming shortened V by 0 bases and J by 12 bases, and 9 bases separated the two germline ends. Germline loops: CDR1 LGHDT, CDR2 YNNKEL (reference sequence). The CDR3 region has the DNA TGTGCCAGCAGCCAAGAGGGCAGATCGCAGTTCTTC. Residues: CASSQEGRSQFF.

Details on this clone: A much larger clonotype is one base distant, so this may be a read error. The chain uses TRBV5-1 and TRBJ1-2, with D possibly TRBD1 on 5 matching bases. The CDR3 is made up of 13 amino acids. Germline V gene data show CDR1 as SGHRS and CDR2 as YFSETQ. The CDR3 loop reads CPRRAGGGYGYTF. The CDR3 DNA is TGCCCCCGCAGGGCTGGGGGGGGCTATGGCTACACCTTC.

This clone turned up a few times. The chain joins TRBV2 to TRBJ2-7, with 14 bases identical to TRBD2. J lost 3 bases, V lost 0 bases, and 1 base had no gene match. Germline CDR1 SNHLY, CDR2 FYNNEI. The length of the CDR3 is 16 residues. CDR3 protein: CASSEAGTSGSYEQYF. CDR3 coding DNA: TGTGCCAGCAGTGAAGCCGGGACTAGCGGGAGCTACGAGCAGTACTTC.

V usage is TRBV28 and J usage is TRBJ2-7; 9 positions agree with TRBD2. This CDR3 region has 14 residues. The V and J ends lost 4 bases and 5 bases, in that order; junction bases with no gene match: 6. Germline CDR1 reads MDHEN; CDR2 reads SYDVKM. CDR3 DNA: TGTGCCAGCAGTTCCGGACTAGCGAAAGACGAGCAGTACTTC. Protein: CASSSGLAKDEQYF. The complete variable domain, with remaining parts taken from reference TRBV28 and TRBJ2-7, reads DVKVTQSSRYLVKRTGEKVFLECVQDMDHENMFWYRQDPGLGLRLIYFSYDVKMKEKGDIPEGYSVSREKKERFSLILESASTNQTSMYLCASSSGLAKDEQYFGPGTRLTVT.

The chain has TRBV9 and TRBJ1-2; 11 bases line up with TRBD1. CDR3 length: 14 residues. J was trimmed by 5 bases and V by 2 bases; bases with no gene match: 2. Germline V gives CDR1 SGDLS, CDR2 YYNGEE. The CDR3 sequence is CASSVGQGAYGYTF. In DNA form, the CDR3 reads TGTGCCAGCAGCGTCGGACAGGGGGCATATGGCTACACCTTC. Full variable domain (outside the CDR3, taken from reference TRBV9 and TRBJ1-2): DSGVTQTPKHLITATGQRVTLRCSPRSGDLSVYWYQQSLDQGLQFLIQYYNGEERAKGNILERFSAQQFPDLHSELNLSSLELGDSALYFCASSVGQGAYGYTFGSGTRLTVV.

J is TRBJ2-7 and V is TRBV5-1; 8 bases fit TRBD2. The CDR3 consists of 15 residues. J lost 3 bases, V lost 4 bases, and 9 bases had no gene match. Germline V gives CDR1 SGHRS, CDR2 YFSETQ. The CDR3 DNA reads as TGCGCCAGCAGCCTACTTAGCGGGGTTAACTACGAGCAGTACTTC. This translates into CASSLLSGVNYEQYF.

V is TRBV5-4 and J is TRBJ2-2; 9 bases fit TRBD2. V was clipped by 3 bases and J by 4 bases; unmatched bases: 7. The germline gives CDR1 SGHNT, CDR2 YYREEE (reference sequence). This CDR3 spans 16 amino acids. CDR3 coding DNA: TGTGCCAGCAGCTCTCCGGGCGGGAGGGCCACCGGGGAGCTGTTTTTT. It translates to CASSSPGGRATGELFF.

This clone was counted a single time. The chain combines TRBV7-2 with TRBJ1-5; no reliable D call. V gave up 1 base and J gave up 4 bases, with 5 bases separating them. The CDR3 spans 13 residues. Germline CDR1 SGHTA, CDR2 FQGNSA. As DNA, the CDR3 is TGTGCCAGCAGCTTAGACTTAAATCAGCCCCAGCATTTT. Amino acid sequence: CASSLDLNQPQHF.

This sequence joins TRBV19 and TRBJ1-5, with 10 bases fitting TRBD1. After removal of 11 bases from V and 6 bases from J, the junction contained 16 bases not matched to a gene. The CDR3 totals 16 residues. Looked up from germline, CDR1 is LNHDA and CDR2 is SQIVND (reference sequence). The CDR3 DNA is TGTGCCGTGCGGAGGACAGGGGGGGAGAGAGGTCAGCCCCAGCATTTT. Translated: CAVRRTGGERGQPQHF.

The chain employs TRBV4-2 and TRBJ2-7, with 10 bases fitting TRBD2. With 4 bases clipped from V and 0 bases from J, the junction kept 6 bases outside the gene matches. The CDR3 is 16 residues long. Germline CDR1 LGHNA, CDR2 YNFKEQ. The chain's CDR3 is CASSLNVAGGSYEQYF. The DNA for the CDR3 is TGTGCCAGCAGCCTTAACGTAGCGGGAGGCTCCTACGAGCAGTACTTC.

The V and J genes are TRBV7-2 and TRBJ2-1; TRBD2 might be the D (7 bases). V lost 0 bases and J lost 2, with 17 bases in between. In germline, CDR1 is SGHTA, CDR2 FQGNSA. CDR3 size: 18 residues. CDR3 residues: CASSLAPARGGAYNEQFF. CDR3 DNA: TGTGCCAGCAGCTTAGCGCCGGCAAGGGGGGGGGCCTACAATGAGCAGTTCTTC.

The chain carries TRBV19 and TRBJ1-2; 9 bases are a match to TRBD1. Germline CDR1 reads LNHDA; CDR2 reads SQIVND (reference sequence). There are 14 residues in the CDR3. V was pared by 6 bases and J by 4 bases, with 6 bases of the junction left unmatched. CDR3: CASRTTGGFYGYTF. CDR3 DNA: TGTGCCAGTAGGACCACAGGGGGCTTCTATGGCTACACCTTC. The full variable domain, with the rest looked up from reference TRBV19 and TRBJ1-2, is DGGITQSPKYLFRKEGQNVTLSCEQNLNHDAMYWYRQDPGQGLRLIYYSQIVNDFQKGDIAEGYSVSREKKESFPLTVTSAQKNPTAFYLCASRTTGGFYGYTFGSGTRLTVV.

This clone turned up a few times. This specimen includes other DNA sequences encoding the same CDR3. Here the CDR3 DNA reads TGTGCCAGCACTGACAGTCATAGCAATCAGCCCCAGCATTTT. This translates into CASTDSHSNQPQHF. The chain carries TRBV2 and TRBJ1-5, with D possibly matching TRBD1 (5 bases). Deletions cut 7 bases from V and 0 bases from J, with 10 bases between. Per the germline V gene, CDR1 is SNHLY and CDR2 is FYNNEI. The CDR3 is made up of 14 amino acids.

This chain connects TRBV20-1 to TRBJ2-3, with D maybe TRBD1 (5 bases). V lost 2 bases and J lost 5, with 5 bases in between. The germline V gene has CDR1 DFQATT and CDR2 SNEGSKA (reference sequence). This CDR3 region has 11 residues. CDR3 nucleotide sequence: TGCAGTGCTAGACAGGGAGATACGCAGTATTTT. As protein: CSARQGDTQYF.

The rearrangement joins TRBV28 to TRBJ1-1, with a weak D call TRBD1 (5 bases). V dropped 5 bases and J dropped 11 bases, with 18 bases sitting between them. Germline loops: CDR1 MDHEN, CDR2 SYDVKM. The CDR3 has 13 amino acids. The DNA for the CDR3 is TGTGCCAGCAGTCCTCTTAGGGGTGGTTGGGCTTTCTTT. Translating it yields CASSPLRGGWAFF.

The rearrangement links TRBV5-1 to TRBJ2-1; the D gene is possibly TRBD2 (5 bases). CDR3 size: 15 residues. The germline V gene encodes CDR1 SGHRS and CDR2 YFSETQ. V dropped 0 bases and J dropped 0 bases, with 7 bases sitting between them. CDR3 sequence: CASSLVTNSYNEQFF. CDR3 bases: TGCGCCAGCAGCTTGGTGACTAACTCCTACAATGAGCAGTTCTTC.

V and J are TRBV7-9 and TRBJ2-7; TRBD1 matches at 9 bases. Unmatched junction bases numbered 8, after V lost 5 bases and J lost 3 bases. The CDR3 contains 15 residues. Germline V gene lookup returns CDR1 SEHNR and CDR2 FQNEAQ (reference sequence). The CDR3 DNA reads TGTGCCAGCAGCCCCCGGACAGGGGCCCACTACGAGCAGTACTTC. Translating it yields CASSPRTGAHYEQYF. Filled out from reference TRBV7-9 and TRBJ2-7, the complete variable domain reads DTGVSQNPRHKITKRGQNVTFRCDPISEHNRLYWYRQTLGQGPEFLTYFQNEAQLEKSRLLSDRFSAERPKGSFSTLEIQRTEQGDSAMYLCASSPRTGAHYEQYFGPGTRLTVT.

The chain couples TRBV18 to TRBJ2-7, with 11 bases aligning to TRBD1. The length of the CDR3 is 14 residues. Germline V gene data show CDR1 as KGHSH and CDR2 as LQKENI. V lost 5 bases and J lost 4; bases outside the gene matches: 4. As DNA, the CDR3 is TGTGCCAGCTCAGCCGGGACAGGGGGTTACGAGCAGTACTTC. It is translated as CASSAGTGGYEQYF.

This chain connects TRBV15 to TRBJ2-5, with 9 bases lining up with TRBD2. CDR3 length: 15 amino acids. Germline V gene lookup returns CDR1 LNHNV and CDR2 YYDKDF (reference sequence). V lost 9 bases and J lost 0; bases outside the gene matches: 8. This chain's CDR3 is CATGKPSGDQETQYF. DNA for the CDR3: TGTGCCACAGGGAAGCCTAGCGGGGACCAAGAGACCCAGTACTTC.

The chain combines TRBV10-1 with TRBJ2-5; 10 bases match TRBD2. Germline V gene data show CDR1 as WNHNN and CDR2 as SYGVQD (reference sequence). J was trimmed by 4 bases and V by 9 bases; bases with no gene match: 11. The CDR3 totals 15 residues. CDR3 sequence: CARAPLAGEGETQYF. CDR3 DNA: TGCGCCAGGGCTCCCCTAGCGGGAGAGGGAGAGACCCAGTACTTC.

This clone has more than one count but fewer than ten. This chain joins TRBV7-2 and TRBJ1-4; the D is unclear. CDR1 and CDR2 from the germline V gene are SGHTA and FQGNSA. The CDR3 has 12 residues. The V and J ends lost 5 bases and 8 bases respectively, with 9 bases between them. CDR3 residues: CASSNTREKLFF. The CDR3 nucleotides are TGTGCCAGCAGCAACACCAGGGAAAAACTGTTTTTT.

The rearrangement links TRBV12-5 to TRBJ2-2, with TRBD1 identical over 7 bases. Germline V gene sequence: CDR1 LGHNT, CDR2 FRNRAP. The CDR3 has 14 residues. The V and J ends lost 7 bases and 6 bases, in that order; junction bases with no gene match: 8. CDR3 sequence (DNA): TGTGCTAGTGCTCAGGGGGTAAGGGCCGGGGAGCTGTTTTTT. This encodes CASAQGVRAGELFF.

The rearrangement uses TRBV27 and TRBJ2-3; 15 nucleotides align to TRBD2. This CDR3 is built from 18 residues. With V trimmed by 4 bases and J by 8 bases, 13 bases remained unmatched. Germline CDR1 and CDR2: MNHEY and SMNVEV (reference sequence). For the CDR3, the DNA is TGTGCCAGCAGTTCCCCCGGACTAGCGGGAGGGCCTTCCGGTACGCAGTATTTT. Its translation: CASSSPGLAGGPSGTQYF.

The rearrangement joins TRBV5-6 to TRBJ1-2, with D perhaps TRBD1 (5 bases). The CDR3 extends over 17 amino acids. Germline lookup yields CDR1 SGHDT and CDR2 YYEEEE. The V and J ends lost 5 bases and 3 bases respectively, with 23 bases between them. The CDR3 loop reads CASRGGPRGLSHYGYTF. CDR3 coding DNA: TGTGCCAGCAGGGGGGGACCCCGGGGTCTATCTCACTATGGCTACACCTTC.

This clone was observed a single time. CDR3 nucleotide sequence: TGTGCCACCAGTTCCCTAGCGGGAGAGGTAGATACGCAGTATTTT. This translates into CATSSLAGEVDTQYF. The J gene is TRBJ2-3, the V gene TRBV24-1; 10 bases fit TRBD2. With 6 bases clipped from V and 5 bases from J, the junction kept 7 bases outside the gene matches. The germline V gene encodes CDR1 KGHDR and CDR2 SFDVKD. This CDR3 is built from 15 residues.